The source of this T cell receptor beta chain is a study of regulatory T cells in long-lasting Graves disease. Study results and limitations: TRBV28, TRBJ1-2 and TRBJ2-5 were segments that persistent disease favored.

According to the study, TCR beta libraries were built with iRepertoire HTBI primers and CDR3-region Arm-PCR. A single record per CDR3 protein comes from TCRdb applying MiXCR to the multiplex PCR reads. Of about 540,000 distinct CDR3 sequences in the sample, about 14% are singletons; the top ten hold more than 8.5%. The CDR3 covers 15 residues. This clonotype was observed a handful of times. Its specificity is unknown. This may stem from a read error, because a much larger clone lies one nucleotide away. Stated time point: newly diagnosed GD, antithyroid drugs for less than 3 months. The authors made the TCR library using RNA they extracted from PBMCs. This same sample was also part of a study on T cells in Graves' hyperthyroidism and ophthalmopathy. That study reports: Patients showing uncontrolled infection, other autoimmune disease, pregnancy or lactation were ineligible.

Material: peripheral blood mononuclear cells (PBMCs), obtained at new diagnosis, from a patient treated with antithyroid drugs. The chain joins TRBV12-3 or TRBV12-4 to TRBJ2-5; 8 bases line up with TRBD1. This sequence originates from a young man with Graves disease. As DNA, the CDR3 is TGTGCCAGCAGTTTATTTCTGGACAGGGAAGAGACCCCGTACTTC. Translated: CASSLFLDREETPYF.